This T cell receptor beta chain was profiled in a study of spatial heterogeneity in lung cancer. On each TCR cDNA molecule, a unique molecular identifier was present. TCRdb reanalysed the 5' RACE reads using MiXCR and keeps one entry per CDR3 protein. In the table there are some 41,000 distinct CDR3 sequences, about 6.5% of which are singletons. This CDR3 is built from 14 residues. Trimming removed 3 bases at V and 4 bases at J, with 9 bases between. The germline CDR1 and CDR2 sequences are ENHRY and SYGVKD. Time point: sample taken at primary tumor resection. The TCR sequence derives from a female donor with early-stage non-small cell lung cancer. The sample consisted of PBMCs, taken at surgery. The J gene is TRBJ2-2, the V gene TRBV10-3, with D unresolved. CDR3: CAISDGPVTGELFF. CDR3 DNA: TGTGCCATCAGTGATGGCCCAGTCACCGGGGAGCTGTTTTTT.